The T cell receptor beta chain under discussion was sequenced for a study of T cells after posttransplantation cyclophosphamide. The length of the CDR3 is 16 residues. Germline loops: CDR1 SGDLS, CDR2 YYNGEE. Profiled with immunoSEQ multiplex PCR; TCRdb holds only in-frame clones, not every one. The data show 20,000 to 30,000 clones, with none appearing a single time. The study, taken as a whole, reports: Recipient CMV seropositivity and CMV reactivation strongly tracked TRB clonality.

This clone has just a few counts. What it recognizes is unknown. The chain joins TRBV9 to TRBJ2-5; weak D call: TRBD1 (6 bases). The DNA end is more similar to TRBJ2-7, so the J call may be wrong. Material: PBMCs. The receptor was derived from a woman aged 50 to 60 in good health, CMV-negative, and a related stem cell transplant donor. The CDR3 sequence: CASSVDRLQGTDEQYF. The CDR3 nucleotides are TGTGCCAGCAGCGTAGATCGGTTGCAGGGGACCGACGAGCAGTACTTC.